This T cell receptor (beta chain) was sequenced for a study of blood T cell repertoires in COVID-19. Whole-study context: The study drew acute and convalescent COVID-19 samples from the United States, Italy and Spain. Nucleic acid was either cDNA or gDNA, and it came from T cells, B-cell-depleted T cells, or PBMCs.

The ends were cut back, 5 bases at V and 0 bases at J, with 14 bases in the middle. This CDR3 is 15 amino acids long. Germline V gene sequence: CDR1 MNHEY, CDR2 SVGEGT. Source study methods: Scientists estimated how many nucleated cells there were by amplifying reference gene primers. Produced via immunoSEQ multiplex PCR; TCRdb's table is partial and in-frame only. V, J and clone size reflect that table, while D and trimming were determined from the DNA. The sample has more than 60,000 clones; roughly 90% are singletons. The sequence was obtained from a man aged 50-59 years with active COVID-19. The chain has TRBV6-2 or TRBV6-3 and TRBJ2-7; a weak D match, TRBD1 (6 bases). Input material: peripheral blood. In nucleotides, the CDR3 is TGTGCCAGCAGTCCGTCTAGGACAGCCTCCTACGAGCAGTACTTC. It translates to CASSPSRTASYEQYF.